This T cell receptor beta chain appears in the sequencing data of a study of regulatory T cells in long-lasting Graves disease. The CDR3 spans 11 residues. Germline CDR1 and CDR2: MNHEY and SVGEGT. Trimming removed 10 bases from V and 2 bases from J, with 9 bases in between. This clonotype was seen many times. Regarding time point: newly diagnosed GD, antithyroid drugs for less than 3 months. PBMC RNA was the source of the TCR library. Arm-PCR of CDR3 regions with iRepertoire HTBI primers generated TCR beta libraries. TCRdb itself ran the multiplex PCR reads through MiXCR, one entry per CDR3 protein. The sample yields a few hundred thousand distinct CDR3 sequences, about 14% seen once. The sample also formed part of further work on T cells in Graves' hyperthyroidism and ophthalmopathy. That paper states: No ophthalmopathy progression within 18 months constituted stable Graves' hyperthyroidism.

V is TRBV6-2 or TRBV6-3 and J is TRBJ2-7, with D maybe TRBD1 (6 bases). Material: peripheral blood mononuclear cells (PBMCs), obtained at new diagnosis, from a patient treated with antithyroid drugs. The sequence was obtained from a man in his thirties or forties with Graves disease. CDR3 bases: TGTGCCACAGGACAGCCCTACGAGCAGTACTTC. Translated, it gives CATGQPYEQYF.